This passage covers 2 T cell receptor beta chains from one sample sequenced in a study of blood T cell repertoires in COVID-19. The method was immunoSEQ multiplex PCR; TCRdb's version includes in-frame clones alone and lacks a portion of them. The repertoire holds around 180,000 clones, with more than 65% as singletons. The source material was PBMCs or T cells enriched from blood (not recorded which). These receptors originate from a woman between 50 and 59 years old with acute COVID-19.

The gene calls are TRBV24-1 and TRBJ1-2, with TRBD1 matching 10 bases. V lost 9 bases, J lost 7 bases, and 10 bases stayed unmatched. The CDR3 loop spans 14 amino acids. From germline, CDR1 is KGHDR and CDR2 SFDVKD. The CDR3 DNA is TGTGCCACCGAGAATGGACAGGGGGTCGGTGGCTACACCTTC. Residues: CATENGQGVGGYTF.

The chain recombines TRBV6-5 with TRBJ1-6; no firm D call. Trimming took off 6 bases at V and 7 bases at J, with 10 bases between the two ends. This CDR3 spans 13 amino acids. Per germline, CDR1 MNHEY and CDR2 SVGAGI. The CDR3 coding sequence is TGTGCCAGCAGACTAGAACTCAATTCACCCCTCCACTTT. It translates to CASRLELNSPLHF.